The sequence of this T cell receptor beta chain was determined in a study of Ad26.COV2.S vaccination and SARS-CoV-2 variants. Looking at the study overall: Dosing was one shot or two shots 56 days apart. Study-wide points: Those who received vaccine or placebo ended up with similar non-spike TCR breadth.

The treatment: 15 to 20 received Ad26.COV2.S at low or high dose, single or two shots; five or six received placebo; per-sample allocation not given. Specimens were obtained on day 63 following the first vaccine or placebo injection. A Boston adult aged 18-55 years was the donor. In the case of this clone: Its antigen remains unknown.

Repertoires were generated with immunoSEQ multiplex PCR, while TCRdb's copy carries only in-frame clones and drops some. This sample has 500,000 or so clones, with roughly 85% found just once. The CDR3 loop spans 15 amino acids. Germline V gene lookup returns CDR1 MNHNS and CDR2 SASEGT. V was pared by 3 bases and J by 4 bases, with 15 bases between. This receptor was taken from a person aged 18-65 years who received the Ad26.COV2.S COVID-19 vaccine or a placebo. The gene calls are TRBV6-1 and TRBJ1-2; D is perhaps TRBD1 (5 bases). The specimen comprised peripheral blood, sampled in a trial of Ad26.COV2.S vaccine versus placebo. The CDR3 is CASSDRQGLPYGYTF. The CDR3 region has the DNA TGTGCCAGCAGTGATCGGCAGGGTCTCCCCTATGGCTACACCTTC.